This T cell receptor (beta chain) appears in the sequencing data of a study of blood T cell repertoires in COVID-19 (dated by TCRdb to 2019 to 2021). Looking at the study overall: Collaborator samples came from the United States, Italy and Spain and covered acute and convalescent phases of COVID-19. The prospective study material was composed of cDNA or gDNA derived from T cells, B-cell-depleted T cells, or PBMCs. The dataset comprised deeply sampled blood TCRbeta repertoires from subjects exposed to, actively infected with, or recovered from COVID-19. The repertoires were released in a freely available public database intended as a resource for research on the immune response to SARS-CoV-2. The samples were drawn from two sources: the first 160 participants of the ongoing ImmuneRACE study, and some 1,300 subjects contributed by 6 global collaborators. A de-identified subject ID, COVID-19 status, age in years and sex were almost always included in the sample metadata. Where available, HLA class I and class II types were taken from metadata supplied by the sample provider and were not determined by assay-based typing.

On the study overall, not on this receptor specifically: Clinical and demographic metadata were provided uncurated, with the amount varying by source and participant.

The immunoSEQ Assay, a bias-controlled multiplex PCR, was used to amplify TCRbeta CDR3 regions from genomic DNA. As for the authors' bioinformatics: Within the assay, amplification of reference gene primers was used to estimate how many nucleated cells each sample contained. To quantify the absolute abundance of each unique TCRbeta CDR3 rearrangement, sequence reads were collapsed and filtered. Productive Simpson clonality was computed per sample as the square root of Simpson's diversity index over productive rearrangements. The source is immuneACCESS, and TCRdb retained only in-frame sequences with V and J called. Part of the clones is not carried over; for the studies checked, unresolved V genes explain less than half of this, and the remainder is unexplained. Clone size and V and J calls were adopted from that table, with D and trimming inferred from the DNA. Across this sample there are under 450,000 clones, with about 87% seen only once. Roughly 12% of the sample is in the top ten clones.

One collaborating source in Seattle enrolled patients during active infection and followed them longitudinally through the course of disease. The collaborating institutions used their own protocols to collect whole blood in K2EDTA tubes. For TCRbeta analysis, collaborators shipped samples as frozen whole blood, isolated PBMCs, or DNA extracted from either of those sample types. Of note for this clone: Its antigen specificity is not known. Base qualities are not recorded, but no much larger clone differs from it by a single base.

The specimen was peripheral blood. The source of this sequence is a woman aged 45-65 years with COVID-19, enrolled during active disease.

The sequenced DNA: TGTGCCTGGAAGGGAGTAAACATTCAGTACTTC. It specifies CAWKGVNIQYF. This sequence uses TRBV30 and TRBJ2-4; D gene: possibly TRBD2, on 5 matching bases. Relative to germline, V is 4 bases shorter and J is 6 bases shorter, with 7 bases between their ends. CDR1 and CDR2 are read off the germline V gene (reference sequence) as GTSNPN and SVGIG. Reading from cysteine to phenylalanine, the CDR3 counts 11 amino acids. Just CDR3 DNA is preserved here, 33 bases in frame from base 1.